Below, one T cell receptor (beta chain) is given with its context. The source of the sample is a study of OX40 agonist ivuxolimab in advanced cancers. Study context: Patients enrolled in dose escalation were diagnosed with hepatocellular carcinoma, melanoma, renal cell or head and neck cancer. Three patients responded partially, comprising one with hepatocellular carcinoma and two with cutaneous melanoma.

Germline loops: CDR1 WNHNN, CDR2 SYGVQD (reference sequence). There are 17 residues in the CDR3. Trimming stripped 0 bases from V and 7 bases from J, with 21 bases between. TCRdb's copy holds only in-frame clones and misses some; the assay was immunoSEQ multiplex PCR. The data contain about 47,000 clones, more than 65% of them singletons. Blood sampling was done at baseline, cycle 4 day 1, and cycle 7 day 1. The starting material was CD4+ or CD8+ T cells sorted from blood, obtained in a trial of the OX40 agonist ivuxolimab. The chain uses TRBV10-1 and TRBJ1-2; the D gene is possibly TRBD1 (6 bases). The clonotype was recovered from an adult with an advanced solid tumor such as melanoma, head and neck, liver or kidney cancer. Here the CDR3 reads CASSESIRPGGAAGYTF. The CDR3 coding sequence is TGCGCCAGCAGTGAGTCGATCCGACCGGGGGGGGCGGCTGGCTACACCTTC.